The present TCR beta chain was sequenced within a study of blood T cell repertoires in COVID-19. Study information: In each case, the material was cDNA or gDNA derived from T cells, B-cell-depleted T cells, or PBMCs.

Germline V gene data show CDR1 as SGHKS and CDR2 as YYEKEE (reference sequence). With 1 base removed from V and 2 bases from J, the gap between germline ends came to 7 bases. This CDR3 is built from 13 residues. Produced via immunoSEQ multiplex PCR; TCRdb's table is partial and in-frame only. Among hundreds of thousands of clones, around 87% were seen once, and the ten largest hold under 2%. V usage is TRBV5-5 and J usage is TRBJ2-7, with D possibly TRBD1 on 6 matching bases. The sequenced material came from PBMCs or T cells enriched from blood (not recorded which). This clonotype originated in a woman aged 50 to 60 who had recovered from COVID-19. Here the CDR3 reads CASSLRQAYEQYF. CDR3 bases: TGTGCCAGCAGCTTGAGACAGGCCTACGAGCAGTACTTC.